This entry lists 25 T cell receptor beta chains sequenced from one sample in a study of T cell repertoires in cytomegalovirus infection. These receptors have no identified antigens. TCRdb re-called the reads with MiXCR, one entry per CDR3 protein. The repertoire holds roughly 310,000 distinct CDR3 sequences, with roughly 29% as singletons. The sample was cultured PBMCs, taken from culture after CMV antigen stimulation. These receptors originate from a human donor in good health (CMV status not recorded). Some clones in this sample may be carry-over from other donors' samples.

The chain links TRBV6-2 or TRBV6-3 to TRBJ2-1, with D perhaps matching TRBD2 (6 bases). Germline V gene sequence: CDR1 MNHEY, CDR2 SVGEGT. The CDR3 is made up of 18 amino acids. Trimming removed 0 bases from V and 0 bases from J, with 15 bases in between. In DNA, the CDR3 is TGTGCCAGCAGTTACTCGGTTTCCGGGAGAAGCTCCTACAATGAGCAGTTCTTC. Its translation: CASSYSVSGRSSYNEQFF.

This clonotype was recorded a few times. The chain is built from TRBV7-2 and TRBJ1-4; no clear D gene. The CDR3 extends over 13 amino acids. Deletions cut 5 bases from V and 7 bases from J, with 11 bases between. Germline loops: CDR1 SGHTA, CDR2 FQGNSA. The CDR3, as DNA: TGTGCCAGCAGCCCCCAGGAGGGTGAAAAACTGTTTTTT. Encoded protein: CASSPQEGEKLFF.

This clonotype has a handful of counts. The V gene is TRBV7-3, the J gene TRBJ1-2; 9 bases map to TRBD1. The CDR3 has 15 amino acids. Germline CDR1 reads SGHTA; CDR2 reads FQGTGA. The J segment lost 4 bases and the V segment lost 5 bases, leaving 8 bases of the junction unmatched. CDR3 DNA sequence: TGTGCCAGCAGCCGTGATCGGGGACAGGGCTATGGCTACACCTTC. Encoded protein: CASSRDRGQGYGYTF.

This chain uses TRBV6-6 with TRBJ1-6, with no clear D. Per the germline V gene, CDR1 is MNHNY and CDR2 is SVGAGI (reference sequence). The CDR3 is 15 residues long. The V end was cut by 1 base, the J end by 14 bases, with 18 bases between. CDR3 residues: CASSYYRRTGSTLHF. CDR3 nucleotides: TGTGCCAGCAGTTACTATCGGCGGACTGGGTCGACCCTCCACTTT.

In nucleotides, the CDR3 is TGTGCCATCAGTGAGATTTTGGAGGACAACTCCTACGAGCAGTACTTC. Translating gives CAISEILEDNSYEQYF. The chain uses TRBV10-3 and TRBJ2-7; D may be TRBD1 or TRBD2 (5 bases each). V was pared by 2 bases and J by 0 bases, with 14 bases between. This CDR3 comprises 16 residues. Germline-derived CDR1 and CDR2 are ENHRY and SYGVKD.

This clonotype was counted between two and nine times. The rearrangement uses TRBV7-2 and TRBJ2-6; no clear D. Looked up from germline, CDR1 is SGHTA and CDR2 is FQGNSA. The CDR3 has 16 amino acids. The V end was cut by 2 bases, the J end by 0 bases, with 8 bases between. In nucleotides, the CDR3 is TGTGCCAGCAGCTTATATTTGGGCTCTGGGGCCAACGTCCTGACTTTC. Translation: CASSLYLGSGANVLTF. Full variable domain (outside the CDR3, taken from reference TRBV7-2 and TRBJ2-6): GAGVSQSPSNKVTEKGKDVELRCDPISGHTALYWYRQSLGQGLEFLIYFQGNSAPDKSGLPSDRFSAERTGGSVSTLTIQRTQQEDSAVYLCASSLYLGSGANVLTFGAGSRLTVL.

This clonotype was picked up a small number of times. The chain is built from TRBV6-2 or TRBV6-3 and TRBJ2-2; 7 bases line up with TRBD2. CDR3 length: 13 amino acids. Germline V gene data show CDR1 as MNHEY and CDR2 as SVGEGT. The V and J ends lost 6 bases and 7 bases, in that order; junction bases with no gene match: 5. The CDR3 sequence: CASSPGLVGELFF. CDR3 nucleotide sequence: TGTGCCAGCAGCCCTGGACTAGTCGGGGAGCTGTTTTTT.

The chain has TRBV10-3 and TRBJ1-1; a possible D gene is TRBD1 (5 bases). The V end lost 0 bases, the J end lost 7 bases, and 15 bases lay between the germline ends. This CDR3 has 15 amino acids. Germline assignment: CDR1 ENHRY and CDR2 SYGVKD. In DNA form, the CDR3 reads TGTGCCATCAGTGAGTCCTTAGGGGCGGTGGGTGAAGCTTTCTTT. Translated: CAISESLGAVGEAFF.

The V call is TRBV9, the J call TRBJ2-3; D gene ambiguous. This CDR3 has 12 amino acids. Deletions cut 3 bases from V and 8 bases from J, with 10 bases between. CDR1 and CDR2 (germline): SGDLS, YYNGEE. The CDR3 sequence: CASSDPSVTQYF. CDR3 nucleotide sequence: TGTGCCAGCAGCGACCCTTCGGTTACGCAGTATTTT.

The sample holds a few counts of this clonotype. The V and J genes are TRBV20-1 and TRBJ1-1; TRBD1 agrees at 9 bases. In germline, CDR1 is DFQATT, CDR2 SNEGSKA (reference sequence). The V segment lost 2 bases and the J segment 8 bases; nucleotides outside the gene matches: 3. CDR3 length: 12 residues. The CDR3 loop is CSARTDRGEAFF. In nucleotides, the CDR3 is TGCAGTGCTAGAACTGACAGGGGGGAAGCTTTCTTT.

This clonotype came up a few times. The chain links TRBV7-2 to TRBJ2-7; D is uncertain. Germline V gene lookup returns CDR1 SGHTA and CDR2 FQGNSA. Trimming removed 5 bases at V and 4 bases at J, with 9 bases between. CDR3 length: 12 residues. The CDR3 DNA follows: TGTGCCAGCAGCGCCCAAACATACGAGCAGTACTTC. This codes for CASSAQTYEQYF. The full variable domain, its missing parts supplied by reference TRBV7-2 and TRBJ2-7, is GAGVSQSPSNKVTEKGKDVELRCDPISGHTALYWYRQSLGQGLEFLIYFQGNSAPDKSGLPSDRFSAERTGGSVSTLTIQRTQQEDSAVYLCASSAQTYEQYFGPGTRLTVT.

Written as DNA, the CDR3 is TGCAGTGCTAGGTTATCAGGGGTGGACTATGGCTACACCTTC. Its protein product is CSARLSGVDYGYTF. The rearrangement joins TRBV20-1 to TRBJ1-2; a weak D match, TRBD1 (6 bases). This CDR3 spans 14 amino acids. Germline V CDR1 and CDR2: DFQATT, SNEGSKA (reference sequence). Trimming left V 3 bases short and J 3 bases short, with 14 bases between.

The J gene is TRBJ2-7, the V gene TRBV11-2; no definite D call. The CDR3 runs 16 residues. The V gene's germline CDR1 is SGHAT and CDR2 FQNNGV. V was shortened by 5 bases and J by 3 bases, with 20 bases between the two germline ends. CDR3 sequence: CASSLTDQADFYEQYF. The CDR3 DNA is TGTGCCAGCAGCCTTACCGACCAGGCGGATTTCTACGAGCAGTACTTC.

The chain carries TRBV6-6 and TRBJ1-1; D unresolved. The germline CDR1 and CDR2 sequences are MNHNY and SVGAGI (reference sequence). Deletions cut 9 bases from V and 4 bases from J, with 15 bases between. The CDR3 totals 13 residues. Here the CDR3 DNA reads TGTGCCAGTCGCCTGTCGGTAGGCACTGAAGCTTTCTTT. Translated, it gives CASRLSVGTEAFF.

The gene calls are TRBV7-2 and TRBJ2-1; no firm D call. Germline V gives CDR1 SGHTA, CDR2 FQGNSA. This CDR3 is built from 12 residues. The V and J ends lost 5 bases and 8 bases respectively, with 10 bases between them. The CDR3 bases are TGTGCCAGCAGCGTAGTGAGAGATGAGCAGTTCTTC. It specifies CASSVVRDEQFF. The full variable domain, with the rest looked up from reference TRBV7-2 and TRBJ2-1, is GAGVSQSPSNKVTEKGKDVELRCDPISGHTALYWYRQSLGQGLEFLIYFQGNSAPDKSGLPSDRFSAERTGGSVSTLTIQRTQQEDSAVYLCASSVVRDEQFFGPGTRLTVL.

This sequence joins TRBV10-3 and TRBJ2-3; D possibly corresponds to TRBD1 (5 bases). The CDR3 runs to 15 residues. The V and J ends lost 2 bases and 2 bases respectively, with 11 bases between them. From germline, CDR1 is ENHRY and CDR2 SYGVKD. The CDR3 here is CAISEDGRATDTQYF. In DNA, the CDR3 is TGTGCCATCAGTGAGGACGGCAGGGCCACAGATACGCAGTATTTT.

This clonotype was observed a few times. The chain combines TRBV19 with TRBJ1-1, with a possible D match to TRBD1 (6 bases). Germline CDR1 and CDR2: LNHDA and SQIVND (reference sequence). The length of the CDR3 is 14 residues. The V end was cut by 4 bases, the J end by 5 bases, with 14 bases between. CDR3 in DNA: TGTGCCAGTAGTAAAGAGGGGGGTACTACTGAAGCTTTCTTT. It encodes CASSKEGGTTEAFF.

This chain connects TRBV12-3 or TRBV12-4 to TRBJ2-1; 11 bases fit TRBD2. V shed 6 bases and J 7 bases; nucleotides not matched to a gene: 11. There are 16 residues in the CDR3. The DNA for the CDR3 is TGTGCCAGCAGACTAAGTAGCGGGGGGGCCTGGAATGAGCAGTTCTTC. This codes for CASRLSSGGAWNEQFF.

This clonotype was counted only a few times. The chain links TRBV7-8 to TRBJ1-5, with D perhaps matching TRBD1 (5 bases). Germline V lookup: CDR1 SGHVS, CDR2 FQNEAQ. The ends were cut back, 5 bases at V and 4 bases at J, with 15 bases in the middle. CDR3 length: 15 amino acids. CDR3 loop: CASSPQTWGNQPQHF. DNA for the CDR3: TGTGCCAGCAGCCCGCAGACCTGGGGGAATCAGCCCCAGCATTTT.

This chain uses TRBV11-2 with TRBJ2-3; D might be TRBD1 (5 bases). There are 15 residues in the CDR3. Germline CDR1 reads SGHAT; CDR2 reads FQNNGV. V was trimmed by 0 bases and J by 2 bases, leaving 9 bases between them. The CDR3 DNA reads TGTGCCAGCAGCTTAGACGACAGCTACACAGATACGCAGTATTTT. This sequence encodes CASSLDDSYTDTQYF.

There are a few counts of this clonotype. This rearrangement joins TRBV6-1 to TRBJ1-1; D unclear. Trimming shortened V by 7 bases and J by 8 bases, and 17 bases separated the two germline ends. Germline values: CDR1 MNHNS, CDR2 SASEGT. The CDR3 is 13 residues long. CDR3 bases: TGTGCCAGCACCCGCGCGTCGGGCGGGGAAGCTTTCTTT. Its protein product is CASTRASGGEAFF.

The chain recombines TRBV24-1 with TRBJ2-1; 7 bases are shared with TRBD1. V trimming: 7 bases; J trimming: 2 bases; junction bases outside the gene matches: 4. Germline V gives CDR1 KGHDR, CDR2 SFDVKD. The CDR3 sequence is 14 residues long. DNA of the CDR3: TGTGCCACCAGCCGACAGGGACCCTACAATGAGCAGTTCTTC. Translating gives CATSRQGPYNEQFF.

The chain recombines TRBV19 with TRBJ2-2; D gene unclear. V was shortened by 2 bases and J by 2 bases, with 6 bases between the two germline ends. The CDR3 length is 14 residues. Germline V gene sequence: CDR1 LNHDA, CDR2 SQIVND (reference sequence). CDR3 nucleotides: TGTGCCAGTAGTATAAGTCCTAACACCGGGGAGCTGTTTTTT. This gives the protein CASSISPNTGELFF.

J is TRBJ1-1 and V is TRBV28; tentative D call: TRBD1 (6 bases). This CDR3 has 12 amino acids. CDR1 MDHEN and CDR2 SYDVKM come from the germline V gene. V dropped 4 bases and J dropped 7 bases, with 10 bases sitting between them. CDR3 DNA: TGTGCCAGCAGTTCCCAGGACAGTGAAGCTTTCTTT. It translates to CASSSQDSEAFF.

A single count supports this clonotype. This chain uses TRBV6-6 with TRBJ2-3; TRBD1 might be the D (6 bases). CDR1 is MNHNY and CDR2 is SVGAGI in the germline V gene (reference sequence). Trimming left V 2 bases short and J 5 bases short, with 17 bases between. The CDR3 is made up of 16 amino acids. CDR3 bases: TGTGCCAGCAGTTACCAGGTAGCAGGGGAGAGAGATACGCAGTATTTT. This codes for CASSYQVAGERDTQYF.